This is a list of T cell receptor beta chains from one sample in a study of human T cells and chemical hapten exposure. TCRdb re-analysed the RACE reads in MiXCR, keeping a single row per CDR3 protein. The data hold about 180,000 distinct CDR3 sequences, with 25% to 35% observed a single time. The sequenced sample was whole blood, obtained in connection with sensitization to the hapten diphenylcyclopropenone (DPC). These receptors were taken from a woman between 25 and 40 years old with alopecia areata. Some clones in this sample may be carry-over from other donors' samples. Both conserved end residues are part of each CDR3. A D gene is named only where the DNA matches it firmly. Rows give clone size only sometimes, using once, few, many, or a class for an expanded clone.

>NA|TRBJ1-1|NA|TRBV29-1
CSVERHSQGGTEAFF
TGCAGCGTTGAAAGGCACTCTCAGGGCGGCACTGAAGCTTTCTTT
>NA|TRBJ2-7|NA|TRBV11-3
CASSADGPGYEQYF
TGTGCCAGCAGCGCGGACGGCCCCGGCTACGAGCAGTACTTC
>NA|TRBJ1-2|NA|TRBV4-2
CASSQGLQGWYGYTF
TGTGCCAGCAGCCAAGGTTTGCAGGGGTGGTATGGCTACACCTTC
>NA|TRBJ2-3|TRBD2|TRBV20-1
CSAGLSTDTQYF
TGCAGTGCGGGACTAAGCACAGATACGCAGTATTTT
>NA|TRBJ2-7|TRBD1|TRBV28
CASSPRDRNSYEQYF
TGTGCCAGCAGTCCACGGGACAGAAACTCCTACGAGCAGTACTTC
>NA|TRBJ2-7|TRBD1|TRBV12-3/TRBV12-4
CAIVRTGRTYEQYF
TGTGCCATCGTTCGGACAGGTCGAACCTACGAGCAGTACTTC
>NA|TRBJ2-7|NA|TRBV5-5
CASSLVAVWGAASNSYEQYF
TGTGCCAGCAGCTTGGTTGCCGTGTGGGGAGCAGCGAGTAACTCCTACGAGCAGTACTTC
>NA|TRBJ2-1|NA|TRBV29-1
CSVDGSSYNEQFF
TGCAGCGTGGACGGCAGCTCCTACAATGAGCAGTTCTTC
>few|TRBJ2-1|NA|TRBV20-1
CSARVVHEQFF
TGCAGTGCTAGAGTAGTCCATGAGCAGTTCTTC
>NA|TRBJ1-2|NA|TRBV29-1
CSVEVGQGPNYGYTF
TGCAGCGTTGAAGTAGGGCAGGGACCCAACTATGGCTACACCTTC
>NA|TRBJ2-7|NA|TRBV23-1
CASSQWGEQYF
TGCGCCAGCAGTCAATGGGGGGAGCAGTACTTC
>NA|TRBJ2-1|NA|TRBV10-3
CAISVGVGEQFF
TGTGCCATCAGTGTTGGGGTAGGTGAGCAGTTCTTC
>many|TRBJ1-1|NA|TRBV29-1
CSVFGDNMNTEAFF
TGCAGCGTTTTCGGGGACAACATGAACACTGAAGCTTTCTTT